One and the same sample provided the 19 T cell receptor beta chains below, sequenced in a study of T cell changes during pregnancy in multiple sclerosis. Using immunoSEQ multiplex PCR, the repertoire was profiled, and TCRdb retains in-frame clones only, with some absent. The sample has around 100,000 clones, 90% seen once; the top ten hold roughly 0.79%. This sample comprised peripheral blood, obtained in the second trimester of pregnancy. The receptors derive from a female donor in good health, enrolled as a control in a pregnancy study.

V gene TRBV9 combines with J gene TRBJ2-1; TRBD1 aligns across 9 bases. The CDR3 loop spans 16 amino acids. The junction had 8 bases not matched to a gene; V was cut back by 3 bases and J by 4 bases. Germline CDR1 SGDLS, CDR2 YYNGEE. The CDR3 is CASSGEGQGGYNEQFF. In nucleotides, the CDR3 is TGTGCCAGCAGCGGCGAGGGACAGGGAGGTTACAATGAGCAGTTCTTC. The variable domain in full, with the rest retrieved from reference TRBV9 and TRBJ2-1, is DSGVTQTPKHLITATGQRVTLRCSPRSGDLSVYWYQQSLDQGLQFLIQYYNGEERAKGNILERFSAQQFPDLHSELNLSSLELGDSALYFCASSGEGQGGYNEQFFGPGTRLTVL.

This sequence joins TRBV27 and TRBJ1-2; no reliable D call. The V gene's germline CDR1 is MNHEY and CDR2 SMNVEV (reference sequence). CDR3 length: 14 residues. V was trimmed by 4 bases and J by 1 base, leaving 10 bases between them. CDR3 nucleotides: TGTGCCAGCAGTTCCCCCTCCCGTAACTATGGCTACACCTTC. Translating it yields CASSSPSRNYGYTF.

CDR3 DNA sequence: TGTGCCAGCAGTCCACGGACAGGATTGGGCGGGGAGCTGTTTTTT. Translated: CASSPRTGLGGELFF. The genes are TRBV6-5 and TRBJ2-2; 7 nucleotides agree with TRBD1. J lost 7 bases, V lost 5 bases, and 10 bases had no gene match. The CDR3 has 15 amino acids. In germline, CDR1 is MNHEY, CDR2 SVGAGI.

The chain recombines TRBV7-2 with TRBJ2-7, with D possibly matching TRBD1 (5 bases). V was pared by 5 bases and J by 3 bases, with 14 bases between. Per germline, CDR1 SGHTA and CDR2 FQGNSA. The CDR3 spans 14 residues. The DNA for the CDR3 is TGTGCCAGCAGCGACCGACAGAAAGTCTACGAGCAGTACTTC. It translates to CASSDRQKVYEQYF.

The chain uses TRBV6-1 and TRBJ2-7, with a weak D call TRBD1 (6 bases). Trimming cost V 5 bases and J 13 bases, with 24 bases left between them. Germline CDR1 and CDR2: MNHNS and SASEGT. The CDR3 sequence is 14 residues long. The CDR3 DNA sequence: TGTGCCAGCAGTACAGGACAGACCTCTACGAGCGCCTACTTC. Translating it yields CASSTGQTSTSAYF.

CDR3 in amino acids: CASTETGTGRYNEQFF. The CDR3, as DNA: TGTGCCAGCACCGAAACCGGGACAGGGCGTTACAATGAGCAGTTCTTC. The rearrangement links TRBV2 to TRBJ2-1, with 9 bases that match TRBD1. Germline CDR1 SNHLY, CDR2 FYNNEI. V trimming: 7 bases; J trimming: 4 bases; junction bases outside the gene matches: 11. This CDR3 region has 16 residues.

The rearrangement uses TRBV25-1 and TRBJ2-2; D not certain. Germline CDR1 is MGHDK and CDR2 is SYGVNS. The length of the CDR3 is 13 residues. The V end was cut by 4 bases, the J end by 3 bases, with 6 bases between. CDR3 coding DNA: TGTGCCAGCAGTGGGGCCCACACCGGGGAGCTGTTTTTT. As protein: CASSGAHTGELFF.

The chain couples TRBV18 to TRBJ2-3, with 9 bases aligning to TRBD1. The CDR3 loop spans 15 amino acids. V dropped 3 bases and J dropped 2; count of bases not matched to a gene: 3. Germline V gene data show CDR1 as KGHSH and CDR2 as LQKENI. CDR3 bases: TGTGCCAGCTCACCGTGGGACAGGGACACAGATACGCAGTATTTT. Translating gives CASSPWDRDTDTQYF.

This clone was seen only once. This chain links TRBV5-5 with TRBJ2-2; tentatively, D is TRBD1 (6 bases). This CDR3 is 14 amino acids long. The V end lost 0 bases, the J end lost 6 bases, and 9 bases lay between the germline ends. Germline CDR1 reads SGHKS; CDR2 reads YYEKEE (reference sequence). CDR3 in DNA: TGTGCCAGCAGCTTGGGGGGGCGCGCCGGGGAGCTGTTTTTT. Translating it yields CASSLGGRAGELFF.

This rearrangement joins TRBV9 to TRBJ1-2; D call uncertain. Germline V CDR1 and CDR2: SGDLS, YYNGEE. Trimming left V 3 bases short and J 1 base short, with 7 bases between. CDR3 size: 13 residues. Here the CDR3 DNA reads TGTGCCAGCAGCGCGCAACTTAACTATGGCTACACCTTC. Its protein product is CASSAQLNYGYTF. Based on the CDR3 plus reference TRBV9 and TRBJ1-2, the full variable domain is DSGVTQTPKHLITATGQRVTLRCSPRSGDLSVYWYQQSLDQGLQFLIQYYNGEERAKGNILERFSAQQFPDLHSELNLSSLELGDSALYFCASSAQLNYGYTFGSGTRLTVV.

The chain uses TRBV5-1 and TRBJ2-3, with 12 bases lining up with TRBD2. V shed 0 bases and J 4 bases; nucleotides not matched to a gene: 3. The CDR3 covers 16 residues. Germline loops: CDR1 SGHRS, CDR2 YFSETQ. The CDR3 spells CASSLALAGGSDTQYF. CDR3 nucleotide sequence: TGCGCCAGCAGCTTGGCTCTAGCGGGGGGGTCAGATACGCAGTATTTT.

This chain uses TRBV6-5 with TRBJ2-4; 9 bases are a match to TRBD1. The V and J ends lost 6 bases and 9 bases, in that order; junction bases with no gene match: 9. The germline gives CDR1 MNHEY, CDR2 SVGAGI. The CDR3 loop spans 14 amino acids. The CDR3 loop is CASRSTGGLGIQYF. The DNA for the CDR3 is TGTGCCAGCAGATCGACAGGGGGATTGGGCATTCAGTACTTC.

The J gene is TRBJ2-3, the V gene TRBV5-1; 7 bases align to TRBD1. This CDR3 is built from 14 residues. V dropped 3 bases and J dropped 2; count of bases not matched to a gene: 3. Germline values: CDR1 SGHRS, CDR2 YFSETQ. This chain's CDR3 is CASSWDRATDTQYF. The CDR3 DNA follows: TGCGCCAGCAGCTGGGACAGAGCCACAGATACGCAGTATTTT.

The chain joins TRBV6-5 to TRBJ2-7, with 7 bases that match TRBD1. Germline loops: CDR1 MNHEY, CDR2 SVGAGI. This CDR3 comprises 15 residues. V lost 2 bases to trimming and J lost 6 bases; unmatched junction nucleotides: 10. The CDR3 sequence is CASSYEARGIGEQYF. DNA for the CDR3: TGTGCCAGCAGTTACGAGGCCAGGGGGATTGGCGAGCAGTACTTC.

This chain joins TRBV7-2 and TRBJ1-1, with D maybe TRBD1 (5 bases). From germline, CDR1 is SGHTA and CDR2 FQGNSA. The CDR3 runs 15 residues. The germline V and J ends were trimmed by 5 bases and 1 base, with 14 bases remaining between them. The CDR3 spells CASSRALGQNTEAFF. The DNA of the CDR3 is TGTGCCAGCAGCCGTGCATTAGGACAGAACACTGAAGCTTTCTTT.

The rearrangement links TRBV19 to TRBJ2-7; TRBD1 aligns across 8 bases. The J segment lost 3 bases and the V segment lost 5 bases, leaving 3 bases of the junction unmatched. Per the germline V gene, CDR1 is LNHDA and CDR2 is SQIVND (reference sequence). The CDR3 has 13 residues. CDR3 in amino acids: CASSVDRDYEQYF. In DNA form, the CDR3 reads TGTGCCAGTAGTGTGGACAGGGACTACGAGCAGTACTTC.

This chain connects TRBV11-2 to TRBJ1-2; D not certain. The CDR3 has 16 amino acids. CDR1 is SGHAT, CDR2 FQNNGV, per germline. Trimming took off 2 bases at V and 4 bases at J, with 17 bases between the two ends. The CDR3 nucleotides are TGTGCCAGCAGCTTACACGGCCCGGCGGGTGGCTATGGCTACACCTTC. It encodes CASSLHGPAGGYGYTF. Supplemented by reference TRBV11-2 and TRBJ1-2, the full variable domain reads EAGVAQSPRYKIIEKRQSVAFWCNPISGHATLYWYQQILGQGPKLLIQFQNNGVVDDSQLPKDRFSAERLKGVDSTLKIQPAKLEDSAVYLCASSLHGPAGGYGYTFGSGTRLTVV.

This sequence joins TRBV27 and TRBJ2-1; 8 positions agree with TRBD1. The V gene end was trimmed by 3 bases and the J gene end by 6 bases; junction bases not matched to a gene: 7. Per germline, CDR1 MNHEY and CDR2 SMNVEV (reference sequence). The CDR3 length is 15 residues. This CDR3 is CASSFMQGASNEQFF. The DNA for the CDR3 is TGTGCCAGCAGTTTTATGCAGGGGGCGTCCAATGAGCAGTTCTTC.

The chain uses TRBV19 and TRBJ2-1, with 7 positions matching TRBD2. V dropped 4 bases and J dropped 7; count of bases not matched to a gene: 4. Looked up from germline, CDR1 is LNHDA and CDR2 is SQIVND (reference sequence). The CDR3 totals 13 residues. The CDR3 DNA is TGTGCCAGTAGTAGCGGGAGCATTAATGAGCAGTTCTTC. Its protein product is CASSSGSINEQFF.